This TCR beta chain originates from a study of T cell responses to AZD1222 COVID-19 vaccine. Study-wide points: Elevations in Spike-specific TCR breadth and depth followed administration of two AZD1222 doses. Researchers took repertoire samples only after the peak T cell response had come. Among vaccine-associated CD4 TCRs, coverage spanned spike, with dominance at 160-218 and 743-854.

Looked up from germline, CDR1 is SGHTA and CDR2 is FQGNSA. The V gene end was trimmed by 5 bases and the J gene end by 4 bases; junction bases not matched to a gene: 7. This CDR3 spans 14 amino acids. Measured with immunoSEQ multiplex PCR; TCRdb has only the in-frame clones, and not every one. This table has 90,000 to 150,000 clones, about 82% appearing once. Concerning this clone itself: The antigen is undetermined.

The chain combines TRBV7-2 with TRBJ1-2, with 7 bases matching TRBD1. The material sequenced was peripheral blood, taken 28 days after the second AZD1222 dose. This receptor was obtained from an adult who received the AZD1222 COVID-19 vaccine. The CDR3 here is CASSPRDSSYGYTF. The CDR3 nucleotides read TGTGCCAGCAGCCCCCGGGACAGCTCCTATGGCTACACCTTC.